This entry concerns a single T cell receptor (beta chain). The antigen remains unidentified. The data were taken from a study of T cell responses to AZD1222 COVID-19 vaccine. Overall study context: Some second doses came at about 4 weeks and others at about 12 weeks; these were pooled. Study results and limitations: None of the repertoires were sampled until the peak T cell response had passed. Reportedly, nearly half of unique spike TCRs recognized epitopes outside B.1.351/B.1.1.7 mutations. Donors in the cohort were predominantly white British and more often female, and clonal diversity was possibly underestimated.

J was trimmed by 6 bases and V by 2 bases; bases with no gene match: 11. The CDR3 covers 19 residues. Germline CDR1 reads SGHNT; CDR2 reads YYREEE (reference sequence). Using immunoSEQ multiplex PCR, the repertoire was profiled, and TCRdb retains in-frame clones only, with some absent. The sample carries 100,000 or so clones, roughly 84% recorded once. Source: peripheral blood, taken on day 0 of AZD1222 vaccination. The chain couples TRBV5-4 to TRBJ2-6, with 13 nucleotides matching TRBD2. The sequence was collected from an adult in good health. The CDR3 reads CASSFYRTSGSSTANVLTF. The CDR3, as DNA: TGTGCCAGCAGCTTCTATCGGACTAGCGGGAGTTCTACGGCCAACGTCCTGACTTTC.